Listed below are T cell receptor beta chains from one sample, sequenced in a study of response to subunit inactivated influenza vaccine. TCRdb reprocessed the RT-PCR reads with MiXCR, giving one entry per CDR3 protein. The sample consists of around 750,000 distinct CDR3 sequences, approximately 21% of them appearing once. This specimen consisted of PBMCs from blood, obtained 4 to 6 days after vaccination. These receptors all stem from a man aged 45-60 years who received an inactivated influenza vaccine. Each CDR3 is given with its conserved first and last residue. Each record gives: clone size, V gene, J gene, D gene, CDR3 length, CDR3 protein, CDR3 DNA. A D gene is named only where the DNA matches it firmly. Only some rows state a clone size, as once, few, many or a class for expanded clones.

many,TRBV10-3,TRBJ2-2,-,16,CAISEYSMETTGELFF,TGTGCCATCAGTGAGTACTCCATGGAGACTACCGGGGAGCTGTTTTTT
-,TRBV7-9,TRBJ2-1,TRBD1,16,CASSRRTGDLYNEQFF,TGTGCCAGCAGCCGGCGGACAGGGGACCTCTACAATGAGCAGTTCTTC
few,TRBV20-1,TRBJ2-1,-,15,CSARVRDLANNEQFF,TGCAGTGCTAGAGTGCGGGACTTGGCCAACAATGAGCAGTTCTTC
few,TRBV7-9,TRBJ2-7,-,13,CASSFPQGYEQYF,TGTGCCAGCAGCTTCCCACAGGGATACGAGCAGTACTTC
few,TRBV6-1,TRBJ2-2,TRBD1,15,CASFPGQGLSGELFF,TGTGCCAGCTTCCCGGGACAGGGATTATCCGGGGAGCTGTTTTTT
-,TRBV10-3,TRBJ2-1,TRBD2,15,CAIMGTGTSSNEQFF,TGTGCCATCATGGGGACCGGGACTAGTAGTAATGAGCAGTTCTTC
-,TRBV11-2,TRBJ2-2,TRBD2,18,CASSLRRPGLRHAGELFF,TGTGCCAGCAGCTTAAGGCGTCCGGGACTACGACACGCCGGGGAGCTGTTTTTT
-,TRBV7-7,TRBJ1-6,-,14,CASSLGEINSPLHF,TGTGCTAGCAGCTTGGGGGAGATCAATTCACCCCTCCACTTT
-,TRBV6-5,TRBJ2-1,-,14,CASSYSRAHNEQFF,TGTGCCAGCAGTTACTCGAGGGCCCACAATGAGCAGTTCTTC
-,TRBV21-1,TRBJ2-3,-,15,CASTSDRGYTDTQYF,TGTGCCAGCACCTCGGACAGGGGCTACACAGATACGCAGTATTTT
-,TRBV7-9,TRBJ1-6,TRBD1,16,CASSLAEAGGNSPLHF,TGTGCCAGCAGCTTAGCGGAGGCAGGGGGAAATTCACCCCTCCACTTT
few,TRBV9,TRBJ2-2,TRBD2,18,CASSTPWGGVANTGELFF,TGTGCCAGCAGCACCCCTTGGGGGGGGGTCGCGAACACCGGGGAGCTGTTTTTT
-,TRBV7-2,TRBJ2-1,-,14,CASSLVASVNEQFF,TGTGCCAGCAGCTTAGTCGCTAGCGTCAATGAGCAGTTCTTC
few,TRBV21-1,TRBJ2-5,-,16,CASSPEERAYQETQYF,TGTGCCAGCAGTCCTGAGGAGAGGGCATATCAAGAGACCCAGTACTTC
few,TRBV5-1,TRBJ2-3,-,13,CASSMWTTDTQYF,TGCGCCAGCAGCATGTGGACCACAGATACGCAGTATTTT
many,TRBV6-1,TRBJ1-1,-,14,CASTLAGSGAEAFF,TGTGCCAGCACCCTAGCCGGGTCGGGCGCTGAAGCTTTCTTT
-,TRBV18,TRBJ2-7,-,15,CDSSPPGTGTYEQYF,TGTGACAGCTCACCACCGGGGACGGGGACCTACGAGCAGTACTTC
-,TRBV10-2,TRBJ2-3,TRBD2,16,CASSVLAGDGTDTQYF,TGCGCCAGCAGTGTTCTAGCGGGAGATGGGACAGATACGCAGTATTTT
-,TRBV20-1,TRBJ1-6,-,13,CSARVGLNSPLHF,TGCAGTGCTAGAGTAGGGCTTAATTCACCCCTCCACTTT
few,TRBV29-1,TRBJ2-2,TRBD2,14,CSVLAGGPTGELFF,TGCAGCGTCCTAGCGGGGGGGCCCACCGGGGAGCTGTTTTTT
few,TRBV18,TRBJ2-1,-,15,CASSLGGTVYNEQFF,TGTGCCAGCTCACTAGGCGGGACAGTTTACAATGAGCAGTTCTTC
few,TRBV11-2,TRBJ1-4,-,15,CASSPVGPSNEKLFF,TGTGCCAGCAGCCCCGTGGGTCCTTCTAATGAAAAACTGTTTTTT
-,TRBV20-1,TRBJ1-1,-,14,CSARAAGGFTEAFF,TGCAGTGCTAGAGCCGCCGGGGGTTTTACTGAAGCTTTCTTT
-,TRBV4-1,TRBJ2-7,-,13,CASSQDRPYEQYF,TGCGCCAGCAGCCAAGATCGTCCGTACGAGCAGTACTTC
-,TRBV20-1,TRBJ1-6,-,12,CSAHGRNSPLHF,TGCAGTGCTCACGGCCGTAATTCACCCCTCCACTTT
-,TRBV4-1,TRBJ1-1,-,16,CASSQELGGAGAEAFF,TGCGCCAGCAGCCAAGAACTGGGGGGCGCGGGCGCTGAAGCTTTCTTT
-,TRBV12-3/TRBV12-4,TRBJ2-7,TRBD2,13,CASRASGKNEQYF,TGTGCCAGCCGGGCTAGCGGGAAGAACGAGCAGTACTTC
many,TRBV19,TRBJ2-3,-,15,CASSSGGLGTDTQYF,TGTGCCAGTAGTAGCGGGGGCTTGGGCACAGATACGCAGTATTTT
few,TRBV20-1,TRBJ1-3,-,15,CSATGVGPSGNTIYF,TGCAGTGCTACAGGAGTAGGCCCCTCTGGAAACACCATATATTTT
few,TRBV7-9,TRBJ2-7,-,15,CASSSQWHEGLEQYF,TGTGCCAGCAGCTCGCAATGGCATGAGGGCCTCGAGCAGTACTTC
few,TRBV6-1,TRBJ2-1,-,15,CASSEEGVIYNEQFF,TGTGCCAGCAGTGAGGAGGGCGTCATCTACAATGAGCAGTTCTTC
-,TRBV10-3,TRBJ2-1,TRBD2,18,CAISEVSQLAGADNEQFF,TGTGCCATCAGTGAGGTATCCCAGCTAGCGGGGGCCGACAATGAGCAGTTCTTC
-,TRBV7-9,TRBJ2-7,-,15,CASSLGAQGTYEQYF,TGTGCCAGCAGCTTAGGGGCTCAGGGAACCTACGAGCAGTACTTC
few,TRBV5-1,TRBJ1-2,TRBD1,14,CASKEGTGDYGYTF,TGCGCCAGCAAAGAGGGGACAGGGGACTATGGCTACACCTTC